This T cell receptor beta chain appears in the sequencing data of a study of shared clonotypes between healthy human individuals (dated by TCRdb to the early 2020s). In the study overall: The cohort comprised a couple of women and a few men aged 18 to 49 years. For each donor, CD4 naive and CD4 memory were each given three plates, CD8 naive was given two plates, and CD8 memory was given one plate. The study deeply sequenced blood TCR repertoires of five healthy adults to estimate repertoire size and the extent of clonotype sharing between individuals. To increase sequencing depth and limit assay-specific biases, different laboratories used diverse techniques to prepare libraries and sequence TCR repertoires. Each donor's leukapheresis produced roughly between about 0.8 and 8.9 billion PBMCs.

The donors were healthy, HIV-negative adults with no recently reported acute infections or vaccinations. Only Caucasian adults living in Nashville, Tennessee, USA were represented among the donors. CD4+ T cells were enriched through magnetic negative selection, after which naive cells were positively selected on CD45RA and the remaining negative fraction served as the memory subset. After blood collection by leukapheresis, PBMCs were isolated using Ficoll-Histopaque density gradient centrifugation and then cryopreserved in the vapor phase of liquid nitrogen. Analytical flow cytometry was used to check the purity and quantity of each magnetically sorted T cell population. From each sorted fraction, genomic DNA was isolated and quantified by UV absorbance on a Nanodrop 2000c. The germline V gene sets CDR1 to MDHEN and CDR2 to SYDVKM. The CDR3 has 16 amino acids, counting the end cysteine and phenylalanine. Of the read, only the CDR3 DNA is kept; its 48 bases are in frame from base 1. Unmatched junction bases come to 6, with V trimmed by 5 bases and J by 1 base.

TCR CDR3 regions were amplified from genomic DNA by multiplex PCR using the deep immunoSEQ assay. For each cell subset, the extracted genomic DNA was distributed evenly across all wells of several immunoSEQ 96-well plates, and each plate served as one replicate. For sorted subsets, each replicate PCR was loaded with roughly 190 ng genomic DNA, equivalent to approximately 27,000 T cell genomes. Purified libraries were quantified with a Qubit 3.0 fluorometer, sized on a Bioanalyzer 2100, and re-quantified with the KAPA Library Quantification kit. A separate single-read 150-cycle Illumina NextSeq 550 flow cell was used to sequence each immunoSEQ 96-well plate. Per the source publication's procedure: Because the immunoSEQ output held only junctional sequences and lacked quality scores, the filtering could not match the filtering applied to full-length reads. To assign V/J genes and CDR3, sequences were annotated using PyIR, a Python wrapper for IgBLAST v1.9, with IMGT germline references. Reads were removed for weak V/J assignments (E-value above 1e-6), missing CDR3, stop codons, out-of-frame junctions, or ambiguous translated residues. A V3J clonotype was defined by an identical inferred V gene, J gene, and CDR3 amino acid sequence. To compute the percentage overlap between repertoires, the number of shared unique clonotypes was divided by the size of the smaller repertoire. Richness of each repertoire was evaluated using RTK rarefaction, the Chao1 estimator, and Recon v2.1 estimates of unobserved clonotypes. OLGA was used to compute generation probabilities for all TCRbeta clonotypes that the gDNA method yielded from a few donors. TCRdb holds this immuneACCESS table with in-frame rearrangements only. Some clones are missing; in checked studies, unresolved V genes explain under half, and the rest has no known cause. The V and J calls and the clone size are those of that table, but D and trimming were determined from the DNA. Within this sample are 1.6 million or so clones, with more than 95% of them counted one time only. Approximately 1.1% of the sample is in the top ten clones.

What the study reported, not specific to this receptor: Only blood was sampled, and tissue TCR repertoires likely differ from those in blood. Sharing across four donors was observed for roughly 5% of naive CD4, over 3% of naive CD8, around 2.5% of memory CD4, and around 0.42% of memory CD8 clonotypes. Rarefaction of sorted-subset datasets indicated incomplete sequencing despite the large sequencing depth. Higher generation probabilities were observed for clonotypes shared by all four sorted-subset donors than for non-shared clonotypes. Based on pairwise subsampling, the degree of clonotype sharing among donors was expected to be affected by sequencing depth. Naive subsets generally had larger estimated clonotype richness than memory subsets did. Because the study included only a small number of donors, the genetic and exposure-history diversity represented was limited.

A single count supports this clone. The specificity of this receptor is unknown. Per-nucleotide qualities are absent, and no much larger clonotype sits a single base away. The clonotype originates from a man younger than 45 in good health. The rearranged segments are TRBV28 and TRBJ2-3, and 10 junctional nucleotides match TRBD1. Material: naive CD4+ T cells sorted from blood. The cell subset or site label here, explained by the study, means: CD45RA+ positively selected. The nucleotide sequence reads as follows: TGTGCCAGCAGTCAAACCGGGACAGGGGGCACAGATACGCAGTATTTT. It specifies CASSQTGTGGTDTQYF.